Presented here are 23 T cell receptor beta chains from one specimen sequenced in a study of shared clonotypes between healthy human individuals. The data were produced by immunoSEQ multiplex PCR, yet TCRdb's version contains in-frame clones alone and is incomplete. Of around 600,000 clones in the sample, 85% to 95% are singletons; the top ten hold over 0.1%. Naivety among CD8 cells was defined by CD45RO negativity and positive CCR7 selection, thereby excluding terminally differentiated effector memory CD45RA+ cells. Sequences were obtained from naive CD8+ T cells sorted from blood. All receptors come from a woman aged 30 to 39 in good health.

This chain connects TRBV7-8 to TRBJ1-5; maybe TRBD1 (5 bases). The CDR3 covers 15 residues. Germline assignment: CDR1 SGHVS and CDR2 FQNEAQ. Trimming pared 3 bases from V and 7 bases from J, leaving 16 bases between. The CDR3 sequence: CASSLMGEIRQPQHF. The DNA for the CDR3 is TGTGCCAGCAGCTTGATGGGGGAGATTCGGCAGCCCCAGCATTTT.

This clone was found once. This chain uses TRBV13 with TRBJ2-7, with 7 bases aligning to TRBD1. Germline-derived CDR1 and CDR2 are PRHDT and FYEKMQ (reference sequence). V gave up 0 bases and J gave up 6 bases; unmatched junction bases: 11. The CDR3 totals 16 residues. The CDR3 DNA follows: TGTGCCAGCAGCTTAGGGGGGACAGTTCCTTCGGGCGAGCAGTACTTC. Protein: CASSLGGTVPSGEQYF.

The chain recombines TRBV9 with TRBJ1-2; 10 bases map to TRBD1. The CDR3 spans 15 residues. V lost 3 bases to trimming and J lost 3 bases; unmatched junction nucleotides: 5. Per germline, CDR1 SGDLS and CDR2 YYNGEE. CDR3 sequence (DNA): TGTGCCAGCAGCGCCCCGACAGGGGGCGACTATGGCTACACCTTC. The encoded protein is CASSAPTGGDYGYTF.

This clone has a single count. The rearrangement joins TRBV28 to TRBJ2-1, with 7 nucleotides matching TRBD2. The CDR3 totals 14 residues. The V and J ends lost 10 bases and 0 bases, in that order; junction bases with no gene match: 6. Germline CDR1 and CDR2: MDHEN and SYDVKM. Here the CDR3 reads CATLAVSSYNEQFF. The CDR3 region has the DNA TGTGCCACCCTAGCGGTAAGCTCCTACAATGAGCAGTTCTTC. Full variable domain (rest looked up from reference TRBV28 and TRBJ2-1): DVKVTQSSRYLVKRTGEKVFLECVQDMDHENMFWYRQDPGLGLRLIYFSYDVKMKEKGDIPEGYSVSREKKERFSLILESASTNQTSMYLCATLAVSSYNEQFFGPGTRLTVL.

This clone is a singleton in its sample. This chain uses TRBV27 with TRBJ1-5, with D tentatively TRBD1 (5 bases). Germline V gene sequence: CDR1 MNHEY, CDR2 SMNVEV (reference sequence). V was clipped by 5 bases and J by 2 bases, with 16 bases between them. This CDR3 has 16 amino acids. The DNA for the CDR3 is TGTGCCAGCAGTACCTCCCCTGGGGCAGGCAATCAGCCCCAGCATTTT. This sequence encodes CASSTSPGAGNQPQHF.

V and J are TRBV28 and TRBJ2-3; D ambiguous. V was clipped by 3 bases and J by 4 bases, with 14 bases between them. CDR1 is MDHEN and CDR2 is SYDVKM in the germline V gene. This CDR3 comprises 15 residues. CDR3 sequence reads: CASSLIRASADTQYF. DNA for the CDR3: TGTGCCAGCAGTTTGATAAGGGCATCCGCAGATACGCAGTATTTT.

The chain couples TRBV5-1 to TRBJ1-1, with a weak D call TRBD1 (6 bases). Trimming cost V 1 base and J 0 bases, with 7 bases left between them. The CDR3 loop spans 14 amino acids. Germline V CDR1 and CDR2: SGHRS, YFSETQ. The CDR3 loop reads CASSLRGMNTEAFF. Written as DNA, the CDR3 is TGCGCCAGCAGCTTGAGGGGGATGAACACTGAAGCTTTCTTT.

The chain combines TRBV21-1 with TRBJ2-1. TRBV21-1 is annotated as a pseudogene. CDR3 length: 17 residues. CDR3 residues: CASSRILRFRTYNEQFF. For the CDR3, the DNA is TGTGCCAGCAGCAGGATCCTACGTTTTCGGACCTACAATGAGCAGTTCTTC.

Here the CDR3 reads CAISVADRSYEQYF. As DNA, the CDR3 is TGTGCCATCAGTGTAGCGGACAGGTCCTACGAGCAGTACTTC. V gene TRBV10-3 combines with J gene TRBJ2-7; possible D gene TRBD1, 7 bases. Looked up from germline, CDR1 is ENHRY and CDR2 is SYGVKD. The V and J ends lost 4 bases and 1 base respectively, with 11 bases between them. This CDR3 comprises 14 residues.

J is TRBJ2-2 and V is TRBV28; possibly TRBD1 for D (6 bases). Trimming removed 6 bases from V and 4 bases from J, with 15 bases in between. The CDR3 has 15 residues. The germline CDR1 and CDR2 sequences are MDHEN and SYDVKM. The CDR3 protein is CASRRAGEGTGELFF. CDR3 nucleotides: TGTGCCAGCAGGCGGGCAGGGGAAGGCACCGGGGAGCTGTTTTTT.

This chain joins TRBV5-4 and TRBJ2-7, with 9 bases aligning to TRBD1. V trimming: 4 bases; J trimming: 5 bases; junction bases outside the gene matches: 10. The CDR3 is 15 residues long. From germline, CDR1 is SGHNT and CDR2 YYREEE (reference sequence). This CDR3 is CASSPTGTGIHEQYF. The CDR3, as DNA: TGTGCCAGCAGCCCTACCGGGACAGGGATACACGAGCAGTACTTC.

V gene TRBV6-5 combines with J gene TRBJ2-5; D unclear. In germline, CDR1 is MNHEY, CDR2 SVGAGI. Trimming pared 2 bases from V and 3 bases from J, leaving 13 bases between. This CDR3 has 15 residues. The CDR3 region has the DNA TGTGCCAGCAGTTACGGTGGCGGAATGAAAGAGACCCAGTACTTC. Translation: CASSYGGGMKETQYF.

The genes are TRBV7-9 and TRBJ2-2; D not resolved. The CDR3 is made up of 16 amino acids. V was cut by 1 base and J by 5 bases, with 14 bases left in between. The germline CDR1 and CDR2 sequences are SEHNR and FQNEAQ (reference sequence). CDR3 residues: CASSLDSPSFTGELFF. Here the CDR3 DNA reads TGTGCCAGCAGCTTAGACAGCCCTTCCTTTACCGGGGAGCTGTTTTTT.

The gene calls are TRBV7-8 and TRBJ1-1; TRBD1 matches at 9 bases. This CDR3 has 17 amino acids. J gave up 0 bases and V 1 base, and 6 bases lay outside the gene matches. CDR1 and CDR2 from the germline V gene are SGHVS and FQNEAQ. CDR3 residues: CASSLERGQGLNTEAFF. CDR3 nucleotide sequence: TGTGCCAGCAGCTTAGAACGGGGACAGGGTTTGAACACTGAAGCTTTCTTT.

The V and J genes are TRBV5-6 and TRBJ1-2, with a possible D match to TRBD1 (6 bases). The germline V and J ends were trimmed by 4 bases and 3 bases, with 16 bases remaining between them. CDR3 length: 15 amino acids. Germline V lookup: CDR1 SGHDT, CDR2 YYEEEE. CDR3 coding DNA: TGTGCCAGCAGCAGTAATCCCGACAGGTACTATGGCTACACCTTC. As protein: CASSSNPDRYYGYTF.

As concerns this clone: The same CDR3 also results from other DNA sequences found in this sample. This sequence joins TRBV11-2 and TRBJ2-7; D perhaps matches TRBD2 (5 bases). Germline loops: CDR1 SGHAT, CDR2 FQNNGV. The V and J ends lost 1 base and 0 bases respectively, with 10 bases between them. This CDR3 spans 15 amino acids. In DNA, the CDR3 is TGTGCCAGCAGCTTAGTGGGAGAGAGCTCCTACGAGCAGTACTTC. Protein sequence: CASSLVGESSYEQYF.

This chain joins TRBV7-9 and TRBJ2-5; no definite D call. Trimming stripped 5 bases from V and 2 bases from J, with 9 bases between. This CDR3 is 13 amino acids long. The germline V gene encodes CDR1 SEHNR and CDR2 FQNEAQ (reference sequence). CDR3 nucleotide sequence: TGTGCCAGCAGCAAGACGGTGCAAGAGACCCAGTACTTC. Amino acid sequence: CASSKTVQETQYF.

This chain links TRBV5-1 with TRBJ1-2, with TRBD1 as a possible D gene (5 bases). This CDR3 comprises 13 residues. Trimming removed 3 bases at V and 8 bases at J, with 14 bases between. The germline V gene has CDR1 SGHRS and CDR2 YFSETQ. CDR3 protein: CASSSSLGDGYTF. In DNA, the CDR3 is TGCGCCAGCAGCTCATCCCTGGGGGACGGCTACACCTTC.

The CDR3 region has the DNA TGTGCCAGCAGCTTTGAAGACACCGGCAACGAAAAACTGTTTTTT. Encoded protein: CASSFEDTGNEKLFF. The chain uses TRBV5-5 and TRBJ1-4; no definite D call. The CDR3 totals 15 residues. Trimming took off 2 bases at V and 8 bases at J, with 16 bases between the two ends. The germline CDR1 and CDR2 sequences are SGHKS and YYEKEE (reference sequence).

The CDR3 protein is CASSESGYTRVLNIQYF. DNA of the CDR3: TGCGCCAGCAGTGAGTCGGGGTATACACGAGTGCTGAACATTCAGTACTTC. The gene calls are TRBV10-2 and TRBJ2-4, with D uncertain. V was shortened by 0 bases and J by 7 bases, with 19 bases between the two germline ends. This CDR3 contains 17 residues. Germline V gene sequence: CDR1 WSHSY, CDR2 SAAADI.

The chain joins TRBV29-1 to TRBJ2-1; tentatively, D is TRBD2 (6 bases). This CDR3 region has 9 residues. In germline, CDR1 is SQVTM, CDR2 ANQGSEA. V was shortened by 7 bases and J by 13 bases, with 11 bases between the two germline ends. This CDR3 reads CSAGTPQFF. CDR3 in DNA: TGCAGCGCGGGGACTCCACAGTTCTTC.

This clone occurred a few times. The chain combines TRBV5-1 with TRBJ2-2; D not resolved. V lost 3 bases, J lost 0 bases, and 9 bases lay in between. The CDR3 runs to 15 residues. The germline gives CDR1 SGHRS, CDR2 YFSETQ. CDR3 nucleotide sequence: TGCGCCAGCAGCTATCTCGAGACGAACACCGGGGAGCTGTTTTTT. Residues: CASSYLETNTGELFF.

The chain combines TRBV27 with TRBJ2-5; 8 nucleotides align to TRBD1. Germline V gene lookup returns CDR1 MNHEY and CDR2 SMNVEV (reference sequence). J lost 5 bases, V lost 5 bases, and 7 bases had no gene match. The CDR3 has 14 residues. This CDR3 is CASSGPGTGETQYF. In DNA form, the CDR3 reads TGTGCCAGCAGTGGGCCCGGGACAGGCGAGACCCAGTACTTC.